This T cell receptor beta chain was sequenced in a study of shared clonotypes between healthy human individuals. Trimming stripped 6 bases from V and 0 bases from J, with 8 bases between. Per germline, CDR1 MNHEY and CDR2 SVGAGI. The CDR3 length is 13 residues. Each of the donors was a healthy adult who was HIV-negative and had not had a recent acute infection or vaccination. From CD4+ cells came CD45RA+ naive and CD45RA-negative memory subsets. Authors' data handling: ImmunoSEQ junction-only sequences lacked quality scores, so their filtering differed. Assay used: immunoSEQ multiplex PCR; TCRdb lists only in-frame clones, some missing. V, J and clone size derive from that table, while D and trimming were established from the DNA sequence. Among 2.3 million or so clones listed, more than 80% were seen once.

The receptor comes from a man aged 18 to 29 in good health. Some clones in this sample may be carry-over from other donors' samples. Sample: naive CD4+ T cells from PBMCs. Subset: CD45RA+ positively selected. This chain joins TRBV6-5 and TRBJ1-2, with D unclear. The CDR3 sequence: CASRKTSNYGYTF. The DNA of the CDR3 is TGTGCCAGCAGGAAGACATCTAACTATGGCTACACCTTC.